This entry describes one T cell receptor (beta chain). The antigen it recognizes is unknown. Base qualities are not at hand, and no much larger clone is one base apart. Each collaborating institution followed its own protocols to collect whole blood in K2EDTA tubes. For TCRbeta analysis, collaborators shipped samples as frozen whole blood, isolated PBMCs, or DNA extracted from either of those sample types. This entry is derived from a study of blood T cell repertoires in COVID-19 (dated by TCRdb to about 2020). Regarding the research as a whole: Samples covering the acute and convalescent phases of COVID-19 were provided by collaborators in the United States, Italy and Spain. The repertoires were made available in a free public database intended to serve as a resource for research on the immune response to SARS-CoV-2. The material from the prospective study consisted of cDNA or gDNA derived from T cells, B-cell-depleted T cells, or PBMCs. Sample metadata almost always included a de-identified subject ID, COVID-19 status, age in years and sex. HLA class I and class II types, where available, came from metadata supplied by the sample provider rather than from assay-based typing. Subjects who had been exposed to COVID-19, were actively infected with it, or had recovered from it provided the deeply sampled blood TCRbeta repertoires that made up the dataset. Samples were obtained from the ongoing ImmuneRACE study (first 160 participants) and from over 1,000 subjects provided by 6 global collaborators. What the study reported, not specific to this receptor: The quantity of clinical and demographic metadata differed by source and by participant and was supplied without curation.

V and J lose 9 bases and 6 bases, and a span of 21 bases separates them. The germline V gene (reference sequence) provides CDR1 SGHNT and CDR2 YYREEE. Its CDR3 holds 14 amino acids, cysteine through phenylalanine. The entry retains the CDR3 DNA only, 42 bases that are in frame from base 1. The immunoSEQ Assay, a bias-controlled multiplex PCR, was used to amplify TCRbeta CDR3 regions from genomic DNA. Under the source paper's analysis protocol: The number of nucleated cells in each sample was estimated from the amplification of reference gene primers within the assay. To quantify the absolute abundance of each unique TCRbeta CDR3 rearrangement, sequence reads were collapsed and filtered. For each sample, productive Simpson clonality was calculated by taking the square root of Simpson's diversity index across productive rearrangements. TCRdb retrieved this table from immuneACCESS and kept in-frame rearrangements only. Not all clones are present; in checked studies, unresolved V genes account for under half, and no reason is known for the remainder. That table supplies the V and J calls and clone size; D and trimming were determined from the DNA. The sample contains around 170,000 clones, around two thirds of them found a single time. The top ten hold 3% of the sample.

This sequence uses TRBV5-4 and TRBJ1-2, and possibly TRBD1, on 5 matching bases. The sequenced sample was peripheral blood. The sequence was collected from a woman older than 75 with acute or convalescent COVID-19. The nucleotides read TGTGCCACCTTCAAAAGCAGGGCCGCTAATGGCTACACCTTC. It encodes CATFKSRAANGYTF. When the CDR3 is completed using the reference TRBV5-4 and TRBJ1-2 genes on either side, the full variable domain is ETGVTQSPTHLIKTRGQQVTLRCSSQSGHNTVSWYQQALGQGPQFIFQYYREEENGRGNFPPRFSGLQFPNYSSELNVNALELDDSALYLCATFKSRAANGYTFGSGTRLTVV.